Here is one T cell receptor (beta chain) with its context. Its antigen is as yet unknown. This record belongs to a study of lymphopenia after photon versus proton radiotherapy. Trimming shortened V by 0 bases and J by 7 bases, and 7 bases separated the two germline ends. This CDR3 spans 13 amino acids. CDR1 MNHNY and CDR2 SVGAGI come from the germline V gene (reference sequence). TCRdb's table, derived via immunoSEQ multiplex PCR, lists solely in-frame clones and lacks some. The table has tens of thousands of clones, more than 75% seen once. General observations from the study: Post-nadir diversity loss with photons came from oligoclonal expansion, particularly CD8+ Temra cells. In patients who died, overall survival fell as post-nadir TCR diversity dropped more. Survival link was tested only in deceased patients; proton benefit remains a possibility.

This chain connects TRBV6-6 to TRBJ2-1; no firm D call. The sequence derives from a woman aged 65 to 85 with pancreatic cancer. The material was peripheral blood, obtained from a patient treated with photon-based radiotherapy. CDR3 in amino acids: CASSYSIRNEQFF. DNA of the CDR3: TGTGCCAGCAGTTACTCGATAAGGAATGAGCAGTTCTTC.